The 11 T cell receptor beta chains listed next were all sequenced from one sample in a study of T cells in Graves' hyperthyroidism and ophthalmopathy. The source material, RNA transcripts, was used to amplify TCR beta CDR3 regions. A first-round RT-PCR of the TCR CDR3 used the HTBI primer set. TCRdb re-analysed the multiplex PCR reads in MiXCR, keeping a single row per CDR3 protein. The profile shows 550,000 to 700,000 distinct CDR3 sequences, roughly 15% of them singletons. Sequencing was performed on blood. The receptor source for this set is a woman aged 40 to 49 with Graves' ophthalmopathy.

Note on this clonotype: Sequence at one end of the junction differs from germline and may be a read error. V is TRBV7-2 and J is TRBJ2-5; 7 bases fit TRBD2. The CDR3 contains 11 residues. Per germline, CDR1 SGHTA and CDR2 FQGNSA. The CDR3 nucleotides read TGTGCCAGCAGCTCCCAGGGACTACCGGACTTC. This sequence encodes CASSSQGLPDF.

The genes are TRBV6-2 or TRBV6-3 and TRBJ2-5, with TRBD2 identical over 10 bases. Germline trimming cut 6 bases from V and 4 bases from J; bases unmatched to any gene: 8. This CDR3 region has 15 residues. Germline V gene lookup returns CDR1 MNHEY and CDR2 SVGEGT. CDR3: CASRLSGRAAETQYF. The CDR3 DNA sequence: TGTGCCAGCAGATTAAGCGGGAGGGCCGCAGAGACCCAGTACTTC.

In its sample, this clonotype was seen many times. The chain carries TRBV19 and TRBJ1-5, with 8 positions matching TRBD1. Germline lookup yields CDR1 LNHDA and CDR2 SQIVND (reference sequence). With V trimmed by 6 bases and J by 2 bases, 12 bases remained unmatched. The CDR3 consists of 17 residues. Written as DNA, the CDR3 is TGTGCCAGTAGCACATATCAGGGGGCCGGTGGCAATCAGCCCCAGCATTTT. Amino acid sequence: CASSTYQGAGGNQPQHF. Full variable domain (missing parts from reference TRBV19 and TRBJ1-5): DGGITQSPKYLFRKEGQNVTLSCEQNLNHDAMYWYRQDPGQGLRLIYYSQIVNDFQKGDIAEGYSVSREKKESFPLTVTSAQKNPTAFYLCASSTYQGAGGNQPQHFGDGTRLSIL.

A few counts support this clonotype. The CDR3 DNA is TGTGCCAGCAGTGTCCTGTCGGCAGGGGATGAGCAGTTCTTC. Its translation is CASSVLSAGDEQFF. V gene TRBV6-1 combines with J gene TRBJ2-1; possibly TRBD1 for D (6 bases). V was cut by 4 bases and J by 8 bases, with 15 bases left in between. This CDR3 is 14 amino acids long. Germline CDR1 reads MNHNS; CDR2 reads SASEGT.

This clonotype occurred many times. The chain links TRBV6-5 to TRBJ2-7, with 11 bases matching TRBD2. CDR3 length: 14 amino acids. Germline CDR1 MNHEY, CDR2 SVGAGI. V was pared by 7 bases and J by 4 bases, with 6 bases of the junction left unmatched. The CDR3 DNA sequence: TGTGCCAGCACAACTAGCGGGAGAATGTACGAGCAGTACTTC. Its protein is CASTTSGRMYEQYF.

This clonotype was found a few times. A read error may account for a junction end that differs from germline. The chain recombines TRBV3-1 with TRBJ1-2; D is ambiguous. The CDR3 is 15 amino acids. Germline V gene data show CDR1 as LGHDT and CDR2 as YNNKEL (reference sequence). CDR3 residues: CASSQSPNSNYGYTF. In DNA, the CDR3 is TGTGCTAGCAGCCAAAGTCCCAACTCTAACTATGGCTACACCTTC. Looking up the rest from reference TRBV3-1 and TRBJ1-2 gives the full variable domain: DTAVSQTPKYLVTQMGNDKSIKCEQNLGHDTMYWYKQDSKKFLKIMFSYNNKELIINETVPNRFSPKSPDKAHLNLHINSLELGDSAVYFCASSQSPNSNYGYTFGSGTRLTVV.

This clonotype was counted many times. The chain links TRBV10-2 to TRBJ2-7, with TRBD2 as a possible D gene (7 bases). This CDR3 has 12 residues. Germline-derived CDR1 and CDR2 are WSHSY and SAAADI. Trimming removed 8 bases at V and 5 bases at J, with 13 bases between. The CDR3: CASEGGGDEQYF. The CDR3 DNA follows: TGCGCCAGCGAAGGGGGGGGAGACGAGCAGTACTTC.

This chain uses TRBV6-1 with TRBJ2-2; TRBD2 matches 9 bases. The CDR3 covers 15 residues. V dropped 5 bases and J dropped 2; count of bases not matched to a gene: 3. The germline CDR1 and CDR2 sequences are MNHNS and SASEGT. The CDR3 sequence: CASSMTSGNTGELFF. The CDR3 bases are TGTGCCAGCAGTATGACTAGCGGAAACACCGGGGAGCTGTTTTTT.

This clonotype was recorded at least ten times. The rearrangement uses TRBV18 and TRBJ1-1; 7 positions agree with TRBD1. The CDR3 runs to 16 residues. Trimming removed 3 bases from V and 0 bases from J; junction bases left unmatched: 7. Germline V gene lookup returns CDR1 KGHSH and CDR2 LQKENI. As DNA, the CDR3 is TGTGCCAGCTCACCTCAGGGGGGTCGGTTGAACACTGAAGCTTTCTTT. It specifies CASSPQGGRLNTEAFF.

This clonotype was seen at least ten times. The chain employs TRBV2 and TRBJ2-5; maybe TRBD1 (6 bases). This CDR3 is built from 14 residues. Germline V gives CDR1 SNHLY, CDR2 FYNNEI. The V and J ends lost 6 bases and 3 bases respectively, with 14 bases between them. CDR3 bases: TGTGCCAGCAGGGGGACAAGTCAAAAAGAGACCCAGTACTTC. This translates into CASRGTSQKETQYF.

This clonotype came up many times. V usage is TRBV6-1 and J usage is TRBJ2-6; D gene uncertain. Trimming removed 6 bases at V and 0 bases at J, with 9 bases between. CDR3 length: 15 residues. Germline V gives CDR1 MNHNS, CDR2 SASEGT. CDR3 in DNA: TGTGCCAGCAGCCGAGACCCCTCTGGGGCCAACGTCCTGACTTTC. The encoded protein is CASSRDPSGANVLTF.